The rows below give T cell receptor beta chains drawn from one sample of a study of beta chain features in type 1 diabetes. The protocol was immunoSEQ multiplex PCR, while the TCRdb copy is restricted to in-frame clones and leaves out a portion. The sample has around 250,000 clones, 27% seen once. What was sequenced was central memory CD4+ T cells from blood. The receptors here all came from a man under 40 in good health. Each CDR3 is given with its conserved first and last residue. Fields, in order: CDR3 protein, CDR3 DNA, V gene, CDR3 length, clone size, J gene, D gene. A D gene is named only where the DNA matches it firmly. Clone size is not always given. Where it is, it says once, few, many or a class for expanded clones.

CDR3aa: CAWSVRGAKPQPQHF
CDR3nt: TGTGCCTGGAGTGTACGGGGGGCGAAGCCTCAGCCCCAGCATTTT
v_gene: TRBV30
len: 15
abundance: .
j_gene: TRBJ1-5
d_gene: .

CDR3aa: CASSRRANEQFF
CDR3nt: TGTGCCTCCTCACGCCGCGCCAATGAGCAGTTCTTC
v_gene: TRBV6-1
len: 12
abundance: .
j_gene: TRBJ2-1
d_gene: .

CDR3aa: CASSEALGQGSEQFF
CDR3nt: TGTGCCAGCAGTGAGGCTTTGGGACAGGGGTCTGAGCAGTTCTTC
v_gene: TRBV2
len: 15
abundance: .
j_gene: TRBJ2-1
d_gene: TRBD1

CDR3aa: CASSLVGSSYEQYF
CDR3nt: TGTGCCAGCAGCTTAGTTGGTAGCTCCTACGAGCAGTACTTC
v_gene: TRBV7-2
len: 14
abundance: few
j_gene: TRBJ2-7
d_gene: .

CDR3aa: CARSGRHVVSGANVLTF
CDR3nt: TGTGCCCGCAGCGGGAGGCATGTGGTCTCTGGGGCCAACGTCCTGACTTTC
v_gene: TRBV9
len: 17
abundance: .
j_gene: TRBJ2-6
d_gene: TRBD2

CDR3aa: CSVLIRSLSAYEQYF
CDR3nt: TGCAGCGTCTTAATCAGGAGCTTGTCTGCCTACGAGCAGTACTTC
v_gene: TRBV29-1
len: 15
abundance: many
j_gene: TRBJ2-7
d_gene: .

CDR3aa: CASSQSSSGLTYNEQFF
CDR3nt: TGCGCCAGCAGTCAATCTTCTAGCGGGCTCACCTACAATGAGCAGTTCTTC
v_gene: TRBV23-1
len: 17
abundance: .
j_gene: TRBJ2-1
d_gene: TRBD2

CDR3aa: CASTSGTGLGEQFF
CDR3nt: TGTGCCAGCACCTCCGGGACAGGGCTTGGCGAGCAGTTCTTC
v_gene: TRBV28
len: 14
abundance: few
j_gene: TRBJ2-1
d_gene: TRBD1

CDR3aa: CSALDRGRTDTQYF
CDR3nt: TGCAGCGCCCTCGACAGGGGGCGCACAGATACGCAGTATTTT
v_gene: TRBV29-1
len: 14
abundance: .
j_gene: TRBJ2-3
d_gene: TRBD1

CDR3aa: CASSLSVRDTQYF
CDR3nt: TGTGCCAGCAGCTTAAGTGTACGCGATACGCAGTATTTT
v_gene: TRBV7-2
len: 13
abundance: .
j_gene: TRBJ2-3
d_gene: .

CDR3aa: CASRTSGEQFF
CDR3nt: TGTGCCAGCAGGACAAGCGGGGAGCAGTTCTTC
v_gene: TRBV6-6
len: 11
abundance: .
j_gene: TRBJ2-1
d_gene: .

CDR3aa: CASSLNSGRETQYF
CDR3nt: TGTGCCAGCAGCCTTAACTCGGGGCGGGAGACCCAGTACTTC
v_gene: TRBV7-2
len: 14
abundance: .
j_gene: TRBJ2-5
d_gene: .

CDR3aa: CASSSSGSAGELFF
CDR3nt: TGCGCCAGCAGCTCTAGCGGGTCAGCCGGGGAGCTGTTTTTT
v_gene: TRBV5-1
len: 14
abundance: .
j_gene: TRBJ2-2
d_gene: TRBD2

CDR3aa: CASSEYGEQYF
CDR3nt: TGTGCCAGCAGTGAATACGGTGAGCAGTACTTC
v_gene: TRBV25-1
len: 11
abundance: few
j_gene: TRBJ2-7
d_gene: .

CDR3aa: CASSGKNGGLNEQFF
CDR3nt: TGCGCCAGCAGCGGTAAGAACGGGGGGCTCAATGAGCAGTTCTTC
v_gene: TRBV5-1
len: 15
abundance: once
j_gene: TRBJ2-1
d_gene: .

CDR3aa: CAWSPTDTNEQFF
CDR3nt: TGTGCCTGGAGTCCTACCGACACCAATGAGCAGTTCTTC
v_gene: TRBV30
len: 13
abundance: few
j_gene: TRBJ2-1
d_gene: .

CDR3aa: CASSQEPLVSGANVLTF
CDR3nt: TGCGCCAGCAGCCAAGAGCCGCTGGTTTCTGGGGCCAACGTCCTGACTTTC
v_gene: TRBV4-3
len: 17
abundance: .
j_gene: TRBJ2-6
d_gene: .

CDR3aa: CASSSTSGTSTDTQYF
CDR3nt: TGTGCCAGCAGCTCTACTAGCGGGACGAGCACAGATACGCAGTATTTT
v_gene: TRBV28
len: 16
abundance: .
j_gene: TRBJ2-3
d_gene: TRBD2

CDR3aa: CSVERSRGGTADTQYF
CDR3nt: TGCAGCGTTGAACGGAGTAGGGGGGGCACGGCAGATACGCAGTATTTT
v_gene: TRBV29-1
len: 16
abundance: .
j_gene: TRBJ2-3
d_gene: .

CDR3aa: CASRGTGEKGYTF
CDR3nt: TGTGCCAGCAGAGGGACAGGGGAGAAGGGCTACACCTTC
v_gene: TRBV6-5
len: 13
abundance: .
j_gene: TRBJ1-2
d_gene: TRBD1

CDR3aa: CSVEQGSYGYTF
CDR3nt: TGCAGCGTTGAACAGGGCAGCTATGGCTACACCTTC
v_gene: TRBV29-1
len: 12
abundance: few
j_gene: TRBJ1-2
d_gene: .

CDR3aa: CASSQQVSTYEQYF
CDR3nt: TGCGCCAGCAGCCAACAGGTGTCGACCTACGAGCAGTACTTC
v_gene: TRBV4-3
len: 14
abundance: few
j_gene: TRBJ2-7
d_gene: .

CDR3aa: CASSTGVGANVLTF
CDR3nt: TGTGCCAGCAGCACAGGGGTCGGGGCCAACGTCCTGACTTTC
v_gene: TRBV6-5
len: 14
abundance: few
j_gene: TRBJ2-6
d_gene: TRBD1

CDR3aa: CASSRLGTSGTTDTQYF
CDR3nt: TGCGCCAGCAGCCGACTAGGGACTAGCGGGACTACAGATACGCAGTATTTT
v_gene: TRBV4-1
len: 17
abundance: .
j_gene: TRBJ2-3
d_gene: TRBD2

CDR3aa: CAWSSSSLEAFF
CDR3nt: TGTGCCTGGAGTAGTTCCTCCCTGGAAGCTTTCTTT
v_gene: TRBV30
len: 12
abundance: .
j_gene: TRBJ1-1
d_gene: .

CDR3aa: CASSSQSGTGERETQYF
CDR3nt: TGTGCCAGCAGCTCTCAGAGCGGGACAGGGGAGCGAGAGACCCAGTACTTC
v_gene: TRBV7-9
len: 17
abundance: .
j_gene: TRBJ2-5
d_gene: TRBD1

CDR3aa: CASSLEPRYEQYF
CDR3nt: TGTGCCAGCAGCTTAGAGCCTAGGTACGAGCAGTACTTC
v_gene: TRBV7-2
len: 13
abundance: .
j_gene: TRBJ2-7
d_gene: .

CDR3aa: CASSQDGTSYNEQFF
CDR3nt: TGTGCCAGCAGCCAAGATGGGACTAGCTACAATGAGCAGTTCTTC
v_gene: TRBV4-2
len: 15
abundance: .
j_gene: TRBJ2-1
d_gene: TRBD2

CDR3aa: CASSSGSEQETQYF
CDR3nt: TGCGCCAGCAGCTCCGGTTCAGAGCAAGAGACCCAGTACTTC
v_gene: TRBV5-1
len: 14
abundance: .
j_gene: TRBJ2-5
d_gene: .

CDR3aa: CASSPGVEQFF
CDR3nt: TGTGCCAGCTCCCCAGGGGTTGAGCAGTTCTTC
v_gene: TRBV6-5
len: 11
abundance: .
j_gene: TRBJ2-1
d_gene: .

CDR3aa: CASSQWVAGGLETQYF
CDR3nt: TGTGCCAGCAGCCAGTGGGTAGCGGGGGGCCTGGAGACCCAGTACTTC
v_gene: TRBV7-2
len: 16
abundance: .
j_gene: TRBJ2-5
d_gene: TRBD2